Listed below are T cell receptor beta chains from one sample, sequenced in a study of OX40 agonist ivuxolimab in advanced cancers. TCRdb's copy holds only in-frame clones and misses some; the assay was immunoSEQ multiplex PCR. The sample carries roughly 30,000 clones, roughly 90% recorded once. The starting material was CD4+ or CD8+ T cells sorted from blood, obtained in a trial of the OX40 agonist ivuxolimab. These receptors were collected from an adult with an advanced solid tumor such as melanoma, head and neck, liver or kidney cancer. CDR3s include the opening cysteine and the closing phenylalanine or tryptophan. D genes are given only for firm matches. A row's size may be missing; if present it is once, few, many or a size class.

v_gene: TRBV6-1
d_gene: NA
j_gene: TRBJ1-6
abundance: once
CDR3aa: CASSEKGGGAYNSPLHF
CDR3nt: TGTGCCAGCAGTGAAAAAGGGGGAGGGGCCTATAATTCACCCCTCCACTTT

v_gene: TRBV11-2
d_gene: NA
j_gene: TRBJ2-3
abundance: NA
CDR3aa: CASSLGWGLTDTQYF
CDR3nt: TGTGCCAGCAGCTTAGGGTGGGGGCTCACAGATACGCAGTATTTT

v_gene: TRBV4-3
d_gene: NA
j_gene: TRBJ2-3
abundance: NA
CDR3aa: CASSQEDSTDTQYF
CDR3nt: TGCGCCAGCAGCCAGGAAGACTCCACAGATACGCAGTATTTT

v_gene: TRBV2
d_gene: NA
j_gene: TRBJ2-2
abundance: NA
CDR3aa: CASSELGELFF
CDR3nt: TGTGCCAGCAGTGAACTCGGGGAGCTGTTTTTT

v_gene: TRBV13
d_gene: TRBD2
j_gene: TRBJ2-2
abundance: NA
CDR3aa: CASSPAGGRYTGELFF
CDR3nt: TGTGCCAGCAGCCCTGCGGGGGGGCGTTACACCGGGGAGCTGTTTTTT

v_gene: TRBV7-9
d_gene: TRBD1
j_gene: TRBJ2-3
abundance: few
CDR3aa: CASSRTGPDTQYF
CDR3nt: TGTGCCAGCAGCCGGACAGGGCCAGATACGCAGTATTTT

v_gene: TRBV12-5
d_gene: TRBD2
j_gene: TRBJ2-7
abundance: NA
CDR3aa: CASGPLSGRGQYF
CDR3nt: TGTGCTAGTGGTCCTCTCAGCGGGAGAGGCCAGTACTTC

v_gene: TRBV5-5
d_gene: NA
j_gene: TRBJ1-1
abundance: NA
CDR3aa: CASSLTDTEAFF
CDR3nt: TGTGCCAGCAGCCTGACGGACACTGAAGCTTTCTTT

v_gene: TRBV9
d_gene: NA
j_gene: TRBJ2-7
abundance: NA
CDR3aa: CASSVSPGTVSYEQYF
CDR3nt: TGTGCCAGCAGCGTATCGCCAGGAACAGTATCCTACGAGCAGTACTTC

v_gene: TRBV15
d_gene: NA
j_gene: TRBJ1-6
abundance: NA
CDR3aa: CATSRGDSPLHF
CDR3nt: TGTGCCACCAGCAGAGGGGATTCACCCCTCCACTTT

v_gene: TRBV5-1
d_gene: NA
j_gene: TRBJ1-2
abundance: NA
CDR3aa: CASSLEGSSYGYTF
CDR3nt: TGCGCCAGCAGCTTGGAGGGCAGTAGCTATGGCTACACCTTC

v_gene: TRBV9
d_gene: NA
j_gene: TRBJ1-1
abundance: few
CDR3aa: CASSVATSGMNTEAFF
CDR3nt: TGTGCCAGCAGCGTAGCTACTTCGGGTATGAACACTGAAGCTTTCTTT

v_gene: TRBV7-2
d_gene: TRBD2
j_gene: TRBJ2-2
abundance: NA
CDR3aa: CASSKRSGRDGGELFF
CDR3nt: TGTGCCAGCAGCAAGCGGAGCGGGAGGGATGGCGGGGAGCTGTTTTTT

v_gene: TRBV11-2
d_gene: NA
j_gene: TRBJ1-1
abundance: NA
CDR3aa: CASSLAPRAEAFF
CDR3nt: TGTGCCAGCAGCTTAGCCCCCCGGGCTGAAGCTTTCTTT

v_gene: TRBV6-5
d_gene: NA
j_gene: TRBJ1-5
abundance: NA
CDR3aa: CASSYSWGEDQPQHF
CDR3nt: TGTGCCAGCAGTTACTCGTGGGGGGAGGATCAGCCCCAGCATTTT

v_gene: TRBV2
d_gene: TRBD1
j_gene: TRBJ2-7
abundance: NA
CDR3aa: CASSTGQGAEQYF
CDR3nt: TGTGCCAGCAGTACCGGACAGGGGGCGGAGCAGTACTTC

v_gene: TRBV7-9
d_gene: TRBD1
j_gene: TRBJ2-7
abundance: once
CDR3aa: CASSPPGTGGNEQYF
CDR3nt: TGTGCCAGCAGCCCCCCCGGGACAGGGGGTAACGAGCAGTACTTC

v_gene: TRBV4-1
d_gene: TRBD1
j_gene: TRBJ1-5
abundance: medium-sized
CDR3aa: CASSQTGDSNQPQHF
CDR3nt: TGCGCCAGCAGTCAAACAGGGGATAGCAATCAGCCCCAGCATTTT

v_gene: TRBV25-1
d_gene: TRBD2
j_gene: TRBJ2-7
abundance: NA
CDR3aa: CASSEYRTSGSPLDEQYF
CDR3nt: TGTGCCAGCAGTGAATATCGGACTAGCGGGAGTCCCCTGGACGAGCAGTACTTC

v_gene: TRBV2
d_gene: NA
j_gene: TRBJ2-1
abundance: once
CDR3aa: CASRATSGSYNEQFF
CDR3nt: TGTGCCAGCAGGGCTACATCTGGCTCCTACAATGAGCAGTTCTTC

v_gene: TRBV16
d_gene: NA
j_gene: TRBJ2-3
abundance: NA
CDR3aa: CASSQFAGDTQYF
CDR3nt: TGTGCCAGCAGCCAATTCGCGGGGGATACGCAGTATTTT

v_gene: TRBV6-9
d_gene: NA
j_gene: TRBJ2-7
abundance: NA
CDR3aa: CASSYAGYEQYF
CDR3nt: TGTGCCAGCAGTTATGCGGGATACGAGCAGTACTTC

v_gene: TRBV6-5
d_gene: NA
j_gene: TRBJ2-5
abundance: NA
CDR3aa: CASSYSDIQETQYF
CDR3nt: TGTGCCAGCAGTTACTCGGACATTCAAGAGACCCAGTACTTC

v_gene: TRBV4-2
d_gene: NA
j_gene: TRBJ2-7
abundance: NA
CDR3aa: CASSLTGLTYEQYF
CDR3nt: TGTGCCAGCAGCCTAACAGGGCTTACCTACGAGCAGTACTTC

v_gene: TRBV6-6
d_gene: NA
j_gene: TRBJ2-7
abundance: once
CDR3aa: CASSYLIGYEQYF
CDR3nt: TGTGCCAGCAGTTACCTCATTGGGTACGAGCAGTACTTC

v_gene: TRBV7-9
d_gene: NA
j_gene: TRBJ2-1
abundance: NA
CDR3aa: CASSLAGSDGEQFF
CDR3nt: TGTGCCAGCAGCTTAGCGGGCTCGGACGGAGAGCAGTTCTTC

v_gene: TRBV29-1
d_gene: NA
j_gene: TRBJ1-3
abundance: few
CDR3aa: CSVEDSISGNTIYF
CDR3nt: TGCAGCGTTGAGGACTCGATCTCTGGAAACACCATATATTTT

v_gene: TRBV27
d_gene: TRBD2
j_gene: TRBJ2-1
abundance: NA
CDR3aa: CASSLGAGAGSEQFF
CDR3nt: TGTGCCAGCAGTTTAGGAGCGGGGGCTGGTAGTGAGCAGTTCTTC

v_gene: TRBV6-5
d_gene: NA
j_gene: TRBJ2-4
abundance: few
CDR3aa: CASAGSKNIQYF
CDR3nt: TGTGCCTCCGCGGGGAGCAAAAACATTCAGTACTTC

v_gene: TRBV28
d_gene: NA
j_gene: TRBJ1-1
abundance: once
CDR3aa: CASSLEVNTEAFF
CDR3nt: TGTGCCAGCAGTTTAGAGGTGAACACTGAAGCTTTCTTT

v_gene: TRBV7-9
d_gene: NA
j_gene: TRBJ1-2
abundance: NA
CDR3aa: CASSTWESIRRRF
CDR3nt: TGTGCCAGCAGCACTTGGGAGAGTATCCGCCGGCGCTTC

v_gene: TRBV19
d_gene: NA
j_gene: TRBJ2-5
abundance: NA
CDR3aa: CASRLGGKETQYF
CDR3nt: TGTGCCAGTAGACTCGGGGGAAAAGAGACCCAGTACTTC

v_gene: TRBV27
d_gene: NA
j_gene: TRBJ2-1
abundance: NA
CDR3aa: CASSPRRADPYNEQFF
CDR3nt: TGTGCCAGCAGCCCCCGGCGGGCAGATCCATACAATGAGCAGTTCTTC

v_gene: TRBV7-2
d_gene: TRBD2
j_gene: TRBJ2-1
abundance: NA
CDR3aa: CASRDGTSGGPTYNEQFF
CDR3nt: TGTGCCAGCAGGGATGGGACTAGCGGGGGGCCTACCTACAATGAGCAGTTCTTC

v_gene: TRBV7-9
d_gene: NA
j_gene: TRBJ1-4
abundance: NA
CDR3aa: CASSPEGSTNEKLFF
CDR3nt: TGTGCCAGCAGCCCGGAGGGTAGCACTAATGAAAAACTGTTTTTT

v_gene: TRBV5-5
d_gene: NA
j_gene: TRBJ2-7
abundance: NA
CDR3aa: CASSLLVGGAYEQYF
CDR3nt: TGTGCCAGCAGCTTGCTGGTAGGGGGGGCCTACGAGCAGTACTTC

v_gene: TRBV9
d_gene: NA
j_gene: TRBJ1-1
abundance: few
CDR3aa: CASSLGGMNTEAFF
CDR3nt: TGTGCCAGCAGCTTGGGAGGGATGAACACTGAAGCTTTCTTT

v_gene: TRBV19
d_gene: NA
j_gene: TRBJ2-5
abundance: NA
CDR3aa: CASSIGHRAGQETQYF
CDR3nt: TGTGCCAGTAGTATAGGCCACAGGGCCGGACAAGAGACCCAGTACTTC

v_gene: TRBV2
d_gene: TRBD2
j_gene: TRBJ2-7
abundance: NA
CDR3aa: CASSRTSGFNEQYF
CDR3nt: TGTGCCAGCAGTAGGACTAGCGGGTTCAACGAGCAGTACTTC

v_gene: TRBV2
d_gene: TRBD2
j_gene: TRBJ2-7
abundance: NA
CDR3aa: CASSGAGASYEQYF
CDR3nt: TGTGCCAGCAGTGGAGCGGGGGCCTCCTACGAGCAGTACTTC